The next 7 T cell receptor beta chains were all read from a single sample in a study of glioma-infiltrating T cells after dendritic cell vaccination. Profiled with immunoSEQ multiplex PCR; TCRdb holds only in-frame clones, not every one. There are just under 100,000 clones in the sample; more than 70% occur only once, and around 5.4% lies in the top ten. Time point given: after dendritic cell vaccination, including at tumor progression/relapse. The source was blood, collected after dendritic cell vaccination. All receptors come from a human donor with glioblastoma.

This chain uses TRBV5-1 with TRBJ2-7; 7 nucleotides agree with TRBD2. The CDR3 runs 14 residues. The germline V gene has CDR1 SGHRS and CDR2 YFSETQ. Trimming removed 4 bases from V and 9 bases from J; junction bases left unmatched: 13. This CDR3 is CASSPPQGPGGQYF. In nucleotides, the CDR3 is TGCGCCAGCAGCCCCCCCCAAGGCCCGGGGGGGCAGTACTTC.

This clone was detected only once. This sequence joins TRBV27 and TRBJ2-6; 10 bases are a match to TRBD1. The trim removed 0 bases at V and 3 bases at J, leaving 8 bases unmatched. CDR1 MNHEY and CDR2 SMNVEV come from the germline V gene (reference sequence). This CDR3 contains 19 residues. CDR3 sequence (DNA): TGTGCCAGCAGTTTATCTTGGGACAGGGGTAGTCGTGGGGCCAACGTCCTGACTTTC. The encoded protein is CASSLSWDRGSRGANVLTF.

The chain combines TRBV2 with TRBJ2-5, with 14 bases fitting TRBD2. This CDR3 contains 16 residues. V dropped 7 bases and J dropped 5; count of bases not matched to a gene: 9. Germline CDR1 SNHLY, CDR2 FYNNEI. CDR3 amino acids: CASNLGTSGSRETQYF. DNA for the CDR3: TGTGCCAGCAACTTAGGGACTAGCGGGAGTCGGGAGACCCAGTACTTC.

This clone has a handful of counts. The rearrangement joins TRBV5-1 to TRBJ2-7; D is perhaps TRBD2 (6 bases). The CDR3 runs to 15 residues. Germline V gene data show CDR1 as SGHRS and CDR2 as YFSETQ. Trimming stripped 0 bases from V and 4 bases from J, with 14 bases between. The CDR3 sequence is CASSLGPSALYEQYF. In nucleotides, the CDR3 is TGCGCCAGCAGCTTGGGGCCTAGCGCCTTGTACGAGCAGTACTTC.

The DNA of the CDR3 is TGTGCCAGCAGCCTTACTAGCGGGACGACCCAGTACTTC. Translated: CASSLTSGTTQYF. The chain employs TRBV7-2 and TRBJ2-5; 10 bases align to TRBD2. From germline, CDR1 is SGHTA and CDR2 FQGNSA. CDR3 length: 13 amino acids. V shed 5 bases and J 7 bases; nucleotides not matched to a gene: 4. Full variable domain (remainder filled in from reference TRBV7-2 and TRBJ2-5): GAGVSQSPSNKVTEKGKDVELRCDPISGHTALYWYRQSLGQGLEFLIYFQGNSAPDKSGLPSDRFSAERTGGSVSTLTIQRTQQEDSAVYLCASSLTSGTTQYFGPGTRLLVL.

The V gene is TRBV5-1, the J gene TRBJ1-1; D is perhaps TRBD1 (6 bases). The CDR3 has 15 amino acids. CDR1 SGHRS and CDR2 YFSETQ come from the germline V gene. Trimming took off 0 bases at V and 1 base at J, with 10 bases between the two ends. CDR3 sequence: CASSLDRAENTEAFF. The CDR3 DNA follows: TGCGCCAGCAGCTTGGACAGGGCCGAGAACACTGAAGCTTTCTTT.

The sample holds a few counts of this clone. The chain carries TRBV4-1 and TRBJ1-1; 12 bases align to TRBD1. The CDR3 totals 15 residues. V shed 6 bases and J 1 base; nucleotides not matched to a gene: 3. CDR1 is MGHRA, CDR2 YSYEKL, per germline. As DNA, the CDR3 is TGCGCCAGCAGTCCGGGACAGGGGGCGAACACTGAAGCTTTCTTT. Its translation: CASSPGQGANTEAFF.